This T cell receptor beta chain was identified during a study of blood T cell repertoires in COVID-19. Method: immunoSEQ multiplex PCR; TCRdb's copy keeps in-frame clones and lacks some. Of about 130,000 clones listed, about 79% are singletons. Germline V lookup: CDR1 SGDLS, CDR2 YYNGEE. V lost 0 bases and J lost 7; bases outside the gene matches: 3. The CDR3 spans 16 residues. Sample: peripheral blood. This TCR came from a middle-aged man with active or convalescent COVID-19. The rearrangement joins TRBV9 to TRBJ2-4; 14 positions match TRBD2. This chain's CDR3 is CASSVDGLAGGNIQYF. In nucleotides, the CDR3 is TGTGCCAGCAGCGTAGACGGACTAGCGGGGGGCAACATTCAGTACTTC.